These T cell receptor beta chains were read from a single sample in a study of radiation and T cells in renal cell carcinoma. Sequenced by immunoSEQ multiplex PCR; TCRdb stores in-frame clones only, minus some. Here the sample spans around 95,000 clones, about 79% being singletons. The sample here was blood, taken from a patient whose treatment included radiotherapy and nephrectomy. Receptors were obtained from a man between 60 and 75 years old with renal cell carcinoma. Each CDR3 is given with its conserved first and last residue. Each record gives: J gene, V gene, D gene, clone size, CDR3 protein, CDR3 DNA. A D gene is named only where the DNA matches it firmly. Size values are once, few and many counts, or a class for expanded clones, and some rows have none.

TRBJ2-2 TRBV5-1 . . CASSLVYSSNTGELFF TGCGCCAGCAGCTTGGTGTACAGCTCGAACACCGGGGAGCTGTTTTTT
TRBJ2-1 TRBV5-8 TRBD2 . CASSFSGRAMDEQFF TGTGCCAGCAGCTTTAGCGGGAGGGCCATGGATGAGCAGTTCTTC
TRBJ1-3 TRBV28 . few CASSLSVAEIYF TGTGCCAGCAGTTTGTCGGTGGCGGAAATATATTTT
TRBJ2-7 TRBV5-5 . once CASSLSADTSSYEQYF TGTGCCAGCAGCTTGTCAGCCGACACAAGCTCCTACGAGCAGTACTTC
TRBJ1-2 TRBV19 . . CASSQTVSYGYTF TGTGCCAGTAGCCAGACAGTTTCCTATGGCTACACCTTC
TRBJ1-2 TRBV25-1 . . CASSEVNGYTF TGTGCCAGCAGTGAAGTAAATGGCTACACCTTC
TRBJ2-1 TRBV7-2 TRBD1 many CASSFRQGDMGEQFF TGTGCCAGCAGCTTTCGACAGGGGGATATGGGTGAGCAGTTCTTC
TRBJ2-5 TRBV18 . once CASSPAGTGETQYF TGTGCCAGCTCACCAGCAGGGACGGGAGAGACCCAGTACTTC
TRBJ1-4 TRBV5-1 . once CASSSQGRNEKLFF TGCGCCAGCAGCTCGCAGGGACGTAATGAAAAACTGTTTTTT
TRBJ2-7 TRBV5-1 TRBD2 . CASSLGLAGVGEQYF TGCGCCAGCAGCTTGGGACTAGCGGGAGTGGGGGAGCAGTACTTC
TRBJ2-3 TRBV19 TRBD2 . CASSLGLAGTDTQYF TGTGCCAGTAGTCTCGGACTAGCGGGTACAGATACGCAGTATTTT
TRBJ2-5 TRBV4-1 TRBD1 . CASSQQGVRQETQYF TGCGCCAGCAGCCAACAGGGGGTTCGGCAAGAGACCCAGTACTTC
TRBJ2-5 TRBV2 . . CASSEDPGLTQETQYF TGTGCCAGCAGTGAAGATCCGGGGTTAACACAAGAGACCCAGTACTTC
TRBJ2-5 TRBV6-1 . . CASRRQYTQETQYF TGTGCCAGCAGAAGACAGTACACCCAAGAGACCCAGTACTTC
TRBJ1-5 TRBV6-6 . . CASSYSGGEMNQPQHF TGTGCCAGCAGTTACTCCGGCGGGGAAATGAATCAGCCCCAGCATTTT
TRBJ1-2 TRBV7-2 TRBD1 . CASHRGPNYGYTF TGTGCCAGCCACAGGGGTCCTAACTATGGCTACACCTTC
TRBJ2-3 TRBV2 . . CASSEFNSQYF TGTGCCAGCAGTGAGTTCAACTCGCAGTATTTT
TRBJ2-7 TRBV9 . . CASSVRAETYEQYF TGTGCCAGCAGCGTACGGGCAGAGACCTACGAGCAGTACTTC
TRBJ1-5 TRBV28 . . CASSFEGSYSNQPQHF TGTGCCAGCAGTTTTGAGGGATCCTATAGCAATCAGCCCCAGCATTTT
TRBJ1-1 TRBV4-2 TRBD1 . CASSQVGTGQEAFF TGTGCCAGCAGCCAAGTCGGGACAGGGCAAGAAGCTTTCTTT
TRBJ1-2 TRBV28 TRBD1 few CASSLSAGGKGYTF TGTGCCAGCAGTTTATCGGCAGGGGGCAAAGGCTACACCTTC
TRBJ2-7 TRBV7-2 . . CASSLAASSYEQYF TGTGCCAGCAGCTTAGCTGCTAGCTCCTACGAGCAGTACTTC
TRBJ2-2 TRBV25-1 TRBD2 . CASSFLAGAGGELFF TGTGCCAGCAGTTTTCTAGCGGGAGCGGGCGGGGAGCTGTTTTTT
TRBJ2-7 TRBV4-2 . . CASSTGDGSSFEQYF TGTGCCAGCAGTACAGGGGACGGGAGTTCTTTCGAGCAGTACTTC
TRBJ2-1 TRBV27 TRBD2 . CASSLGTSGFLDEQFF TGTGCCAGCAGTTTGGGGACTAGCGGGTTTCTGGATGAGCAGTTCTTC
TRBJ2-3 TRBV21-1 . . CASSNSIRDPGTQYF TGTGCCAGCAGCAACTCGATCAGGGATCCCGGTACGCAGTATTTT
TRBJ2-7 TRBV18 . . CASSGLDSYEQYF TGTGCCAGCTCAGGGTTAGACTCCTACGAGCAGTACTTC
TRBJ2-7 TRBV7-9 . . CASSLAGAYEQYF TGTGCCAGCAGCTTAGCGGGGGCCTACGAGCAGTACTTC
TRBJ1-1 TRBV5-1 . . CASSIGQHTEAFF TGCGCCAGCAGCATAGGACAGCACACTGAAGCTTTCTTT
TRBJ2-7 TRBV27 TRBD2 few CASSITGGSSYEQYF TGTGCCAGCAGTATCACAGGCGGGAGCTCCTACGAGCAGTACTTC
TRBJ2-1 TRBV5-1 TRBD2 . CASREGLAGVGEQFF TGCGCCAGCAGAGAGGGACTAGCGGGAGTGGGTGAGCAGTTCTTC
TRBJ2-1 TRBV10-2 TRBD2 . CASSELSGRANYNEQFF TGCGCCAGCAGTGAGTTGAGCGGGAGGGCCAACTACAATGAGCAGTTCTTC
TRBJ2-7 TRBV5-4 TRBD1 . CASSQRDRGLEYEQYF TGTGCCAGCAGCCAGCGGGACAGGGGCTTAGAGTACGAGCAGTACTTC
TRBJ2-7 TRBV6-5 . . CASKGHAAYEQYF TGTGCCAGCAAGGGGCACGCGGCTTACGAGCAGTACTTC
TRBJ1-3 TRBV27 . . CASSASSGNTIYF TGTGCCAGCAGTGCTAGCTCTGGAAACACCATATATTTT